Listed below are T cell receptor beta chains from one sample, sequenced in a study of T cells in Graves' hyperthyroidism and ophthalmopathy. TCRdb re-analysed the multiplex PCR reads in MiXCR, keeping a single row per CDR3 protein. The sample comprises some 600,000 distinct CDR3 sequences, roughly 14% of which are singletons, and 4.5% to 6% rests with the top ten. The sequenced sample consisted of blood. The source of these receptors is a woman aged 25 to 39 with Graves' hyperthyroidism that later progressed to Graves' ophthalmopathy. CDR3s include the opening cysteine and the closing phenylalanine or tryptophan. A D gene is named only where the DNA matches it firmly. Rows give clone size only sometimes, using once, few, many, or a class for an expanded clone.

cdr3_length: 12
j_call: TRBJ2-1
v_call: TRBV6-1
d_call: TRBD2
clone_size: few
cdr3_nt: TGTGCCAGCTCGCGCGGGAGTAATGAGCAGTTCTTC
cdr3_aa: CASSRGSNEQFF

cdr3_length: 15
j_call: TRBJ1-5
v_call: TRBV27
d_call: NA
clone_size: NA
cdr3_nt: TGTGCCAGCAGTTTATCGAGGGGGGGGGGGCAGCCCCAGCATTTT
cdr3_aa: CASSLSRGGGQPQHF

cdr3_length: 11
j_call: TRBJ2-1
v_call: TRBV7-9
d_call: NA
clone_size: many
cdr3_nt: TGTGCCGGGGATGGATACAATGAGCAGTTCTTC
cdr3_aa: CAGDGYNEQFF

cdr3_length: 15
j_call: TRBJ1-5
v_call: TRBV4-2
d_call: NA
clone_size: NA
cdr3_nt: TGTGCCAGCAGCCAAGACGGGGTTAGCAATCAGCCCCAGCATTTT
cdr3_aa: CASSQDGVSNQPQHF

cdr3_length: 15
j_call: TRBJ2-3
v_call: TRBV20-1
d_call: TRBD2
clone_size: many
cdr3_nt: TGCAGTGGGAAGAGGGCGGGAGGATCCCCAGATACGCAGTATTTT
cdr3_aa: CSGKRAGGSPDTQYF

cdr3_length: 13
j_call: TRBJ2-3
v_call: TRBV20-1
d_call: TRBD2
clone_size: many
cdr3_nt: TGCAGTGAAAGCGGGACGATAGGAGATACGCAGTATTTT
cdr3_aa: CSESGTIGDTQYF

cdr3_length: 14
j_call: TRBJ2-7
v_call: TRBV28
d_call: TRBD2
clone_size: many
cdr3_nt: TGTGCCGGAGCAAGCGGGAGATCCTCCTACGAGCAGTACTTC
cdr3_aa: CAGASGRSSYEQYF

cdr3_length: 12
j_call: TRBJ2-7
v_call: TRBV24-1
d_call: NA
clone_size: NA
cdr3_nt: TGTGCCACCAGTGAAATCGGTCACGAGCAGTACTTC
cdr3_aa: CATSEIGHEQYF

cdr3_length: 13
j_call: TRBJ2-5
v_call: TRBV27
d_call: NA
clone_size: few
cdr3_nt: TGTGCCAGCAGAGACCTCGGGGGAGAGACCCAGTACTTC
cdr3_aa: CASRDLGGETQYF

cdr3_length: 14
j_call: TRBJ1-1
v_call: TRBV3-1
d_call: TRBD1
clone_size: many
cdr3_nt: TGTGCCAGCAGCCAAGATGTAGGGGGCGGCGAAGCTTTCTTT
cdr3_aa: CASSQDVGGGEAFF

cdr3_length: 16
j_call: TRBJ2-7
v_call: TRBV4-2
d_call: TRBD2
clone_size: NA
cdr3_nt: TGTGCCAGCAGCCAGGACCCCCTGGCGGGAGTAGGCGAGCAGTACTTC
cdr3_aa: CASSQDPLAGVGEQYF

cdr3_length: 13
j_call: TRBJ2-5
v_call: TRBV6-1
d_call: TRBD1
clone_size: few
cdr3_nt: TGTGCCAGCAAATCGACAGGGGGAGAGACCCAGTACTTC
cdr3_aa: CASKSTGGETQYF

cdr3_length: 15
j_call: TRBJ1-1
v_call: TRBV7-2
d_call: TRBD1
clone_size: many
cdr3_nt: TGTGCCAGCAGCCCCGACAGGGCAAGGGCCACTGAAGCTTTCTTT
cdr3_aa: CASSPDRARATEAFF

cdr3_length: 14
j_call: TRBJ2-2
v_call: TRBV4-1
d_call: TRBD2
clone_size: NA
cdr3_nt: TGCGCCAGCAGCGGGCTAGCGGGAGCGATGGAGCTGTTTTTT
cdr3_aa: CASSGLAGAMELFF

cdr3_length: 16
j_call: TRBJ2-1
v_call: TRBV11-2
d_call: TRBD2
clone_size: NA
cdr3_nt: TGTGCCAGCAGCTTAAAGGGACTAGCGGATAGCAATGAGCAGTTCTTC
cdr3_aa: CASSLKGLADSNEQFF

cdr3_length: 13
j_call: TRBJ1-5
v_call: TRBV20-1
d_call: TRBD1
clone_size: few
cdr3_nt: TGCAGTGCACGAGACAGGGGAGGACAGCCCCAGCATTTT
cdr3_aa: CSARDRGGQPQHF

cdr3_length: 16
j_call: TRBJ2-6
v_call: TRBV19
d_call: TRBD1
clone_size: NA
cdr3_nt: TGTGCCACCCTAGTCCAGGGGGCGGCAGGGGCCAACGTCCTGACTTTC
cdr3_aa: CATLVQGAAGANVLTF

cdr3_length: 16
j_call: TRBJ2-7
v_call: TRBV6-1
d_call: TRBD2
clone_size: few
cdr3_nt: TGTGCCAGTATTTTTGCCTGGACTAGCGGCCCCTACGAGCAGTACTTC
cdr3_aa: CASIFAWTSGPYEQYF

cdr3_length: 19
j_call: TRBJ2-1
v_call: TRBV14
d_call: TRBD2
clone_size: NA
cdr3_nt: TGTGCCAGCAGCGGAGGTCAACTAGCGGGAGCTAACAATTACAATGAGCAGTTCTTC
cdr3_aa: CASSGGQLAGANNYNEQFF

cdr3_length: 13
j_call: TRBJ1-1
v_call: TRBV4-1
d_call: NA
clone_size: few
cdr3_nt: TGCGCCAGCAGCCAACTGGGACCCACTGAAGCTTTCTTT
cdr3_aa: CASSQLGPTEAFF

cdr3_length: 16
j_call: TRBJ2-5
v_call: TRBV5-6
d_call: TRBD2
clone_size: many
cdr3_nt: TGTGCCAGCAGCCTCAGACTAGCGGGATGGCTTGGGACCCAGTACTTC
cdr3_aa: CASSLRLAGWLGTQYF

cdr3_length: 15
j_call: TRBJ2-7
v_call: TRBV11-2
d_call: NA
clone_size: many
cdr3_nt: TGTGCCAGCAGCTTAGAGTGGGCAGATTCCTACGAGCAGTACTTC
cdr3_aa: CASSLEWADSYEQYF

cdr3_length: 13
j_call: TRBJ1-5
v_call: TRBV25-1
d_call: TRBD1
clone_size: NA
cdr3_nt: TGTGCCAGCAGCCCGACAGGGAGAAAGCCCCAGCATTTT
cdr3_aa: CASSPTGRKPQHF

cdr3_length: 14
j_call: TRBJ2-1
v_call: TRBV12-3/TRBV12-4
d_call: NA
clone_size: many
cdr3_nt: TGTGCCAGCAGTTTGGGGACTCCTTACAATGAGCAGTTCTTC
cdr3_aa: CASSLGTPYNEQFF

cdr3_length: 12
j_call: TRBJ2-7
v_call: TRBV11-3
d_call: NA
clone_size: many
cdr3_nt: TGTGCCAGCGGGACACAGGACTACGAGCAGTACTTC
cdr3_aa: CASGTQDYEQYF

cdr3_length: 14
j_call: TRBJ2-1
v_call: TRBV20-1
d_call: NA
clone_size: many
cdr3_nt: TGCAGTGCCGCTAGCGCCAGCTCCTACAATGAGCAGTTCTTC
cdr3_aa: CSAASASSYNEQFF

cdr3_length: 15
j_call: TRBJ1-5
v_call: TRBV11-2
d_call: NA
clone_size: many
cdr3_nt: TGTGCCAGCAGCTTGGATGCACTTAGCAATCAGCCCCAGCATTTT
cdr3_aa: CASSLDALSNQPQHF

cdr3_length: 12
j_call: TRBJ2-5
v_call: TRBV3-1
d_call: NA
clone_size: NA
cdr3_nt: TGTGCCAGCAGCCATACTTCGGGGACCCAGTACTTC
cdr3_aa: CASSHTSGTQYF

cdr3_length: 15
j_call: TRBJ2-2
v_call: TRBV9
d_call: NA
clone_size: few
cdr3_nt: TGTGCCAGCAGCGTAGGATTAGCGAACTCCGGGGAGCTGTTTTTT
cdr3_aa: CASSVGLANSGELFF

cdr3_length: 13
j_call: TRBJ2-1
v_call: TRBV2
d_call: NA
clone_size: many
cdr3_nt: TGTGCCAGCAGCGATCTTCGGGGGGCTGAGCAGTTCTTC
cdr3_aa: CASSDLRGAEQFF

cdr3_length: 14
j_call: TRBJ1-2
v_call: TRBV2
d_call: NA
clone_size: many
cdr3_nt: TGTGCCAGCAGTGAAGCGCAGTCTAACTATGGCTACACCTTC
cdr3_aa: CASSEAQSNYGYTF

cdr3_length: 17
j_call: TRBJ2-1
v_call: TRBV9
d_call: NA
clone_size: few
cdr3_nt: TGTGCCAGCAGCGGTATGACGGGACACAGCTCCTACAATGAGCAGTTCTTC
cdr3_aa: CASSGMTGHSSYNEQFF

cdr3_length: 16
j_call: TRBJ2-5
v_call: TRBV11-2
d_call: TRBD2
clone_size: many
cdr3_nt: TGTGCCAGCAGCTTAGGGCTAGCGGGTACCCAAGAGACCCAGTACTTC
cdr3_aa: CASSLGLAGTQETQYF

cdr3_length: 12
j_call: TRBJ2-7
v_call: TRBV28
d_call: NA
clone_size: NA
cdr3_nt: TGTGCCAGCAGGGAAAAACTCCACGAGCAGTACTTC
cdr3_aa: CASREKLHEQYF

cdr3_length: 15
j_call: TRBJ1-4
v_call: TRBV19
d_call: NA
clone_size: NA
cdr3_nt: TGTGCCAGTAGTATTTCCTCAGCTTTGGGCGAAAAACTGTTTTTT
cdr3_aa: CASSISSALGEKLFF

cdr3_length: 14
j_call: TRBJ1-2
v_call: TRBV28
d_call: TRBD1
clone_size: few
cdr3_nt: TGTGCCAGCAGCGCGACAGGGAACAACTATGGCTACACCTTC
cdr3_aa: CASSATGNNYGYTF

cdr3_length: 15
j_call: TRBJ2-7
v_call: TRBV7-6
d_call: NA
clone_size: few
cdr3_nt: TGTGCCAGCAGCTTAGAAGGTCCAGCCTTGGGTGAGCAGTACTTC
cdr3_aa: CASSLEGPALGEQYF

cdr3_length: 14
j_call: TRBJ1-6
v_call: TRBV2
d_call: TRBD1
clone_size: many
cdr3_nt: TGTGCCAGCAGTGTGCAGGGGGATCGTTCACCCCTCCACTTT
cdr3_aa: CASSVQGDRSPLHF

cdr3_length: 13
j_call: TRBJ1-2
v_call: TRBV6-2/TRBV6-3
d_call: NA
clone_size: few
cdr3_nt: TGTGCCAGCAGGGCGGGGGCAAGCTATGGCTACACCTTC
cdr3_aa: CASRAGASYGYTF

cdr3_length: 17
j_call: TRBJ1-1
v_call: TRBV16
d_call: NA
clone_size: many
cdr3_nt: TGTGCCAGCAGCCAATTCCCGGCAGGCCCTCAGGGCCCTGAAGCTTTCTTT
cdr3_aa: CASSQFPAGPQGPEAFF

cdr3_length: 14
j_call: TRBJ1-1
v_call: TRBV12-3/TRBV12-4
d_call: NA
clone_size: many
cdr3_nt: TGTGCCAGCAGTTTCAACGTCGTGAACACTGAAGCTTTCTTT
cdr3_aa: CASSFNVVNTEAFF

cdr3_length: 13
j_call: TRBJ2-3
v_call: TRBV19
d_call: NA
clone_size: many
cdr3_nt: TGTGCCAGTCGGGAGTCGAGCACAGATACGCAGTATTTT
cdr3_aa: CASRESSTDTQYF

cdr3_length: 16
j_call: TRBJ2-7
v_call: TRBV7-9
d_call: TRBD2
clone_size: few
cdr3_nt: TGTGCCAGCAGCTTCCCCCCCCCGGGAGGGCGGTACGAGCAGTACTTC
cdr3_aa: CASSFPPPGGRYEQYF

cdr3_length: 20
j_call: TRBJ2-2
v_call: TRBV6-5
d_call: TRBD2
clone_size: NA
cdr3_nt: TGTGCCAGCAGTTACAGGCTAGCGGGAGGTAACCCTCCGGGGGCCGGGGAGCTGTTTTTT
cdr3_aa: CASSYRLAGGNPPGAGELFF

cdr3_length: 14
j_call: TRBJ2-3
v_call: TRBV12-5
d_call: NA
clone_size: many
cdr3_nt: TGTGCTAGTGGTTCGCGCCCCCTCCTCGATACGCAGTATTTT
cdr3_aa: CASGSRPLLDTQYF